This T cell receptor beta chain was obtained from a study of T cells in Graves' hyperthyroidism and ophthalmopathy. It was RNA transcripts that yielded the amplified TCR beta CDR3 regions. TCR CDR3 regions were first amplified by RT-PCR with HTBI primers. Each CDR3 protein gets one entry after TCRdb re-called the multiplex PCR reads with MiXCR. The repertoire holds 92,000 or so distinct CDR3 sequences, roughly half seen once, with 25% to 30% in the top ten. The sample consisted of blood. This clonotype originated in a woman between 40 and 55 years old with Graves' hyperthyroidism.

CDR3 DNA sequence: TGCAGTGCCCCCGGACTAGCGGGAGGGGAGACCCAGTACTTC. Translated: CSAPGLAGGETQYF. V gene TRBV20-1 combines with J gene TRBJ2-5; TRBD2 matches at 15 bases. Germline lookup yields CDR1 DFQATT and CDR2 SNEGSKA (reference sequence). Losses at the gene ends were 6 bases for V and 5 bases for J; bases not matched to a gene: 4. This CDR3 has 14 residues.